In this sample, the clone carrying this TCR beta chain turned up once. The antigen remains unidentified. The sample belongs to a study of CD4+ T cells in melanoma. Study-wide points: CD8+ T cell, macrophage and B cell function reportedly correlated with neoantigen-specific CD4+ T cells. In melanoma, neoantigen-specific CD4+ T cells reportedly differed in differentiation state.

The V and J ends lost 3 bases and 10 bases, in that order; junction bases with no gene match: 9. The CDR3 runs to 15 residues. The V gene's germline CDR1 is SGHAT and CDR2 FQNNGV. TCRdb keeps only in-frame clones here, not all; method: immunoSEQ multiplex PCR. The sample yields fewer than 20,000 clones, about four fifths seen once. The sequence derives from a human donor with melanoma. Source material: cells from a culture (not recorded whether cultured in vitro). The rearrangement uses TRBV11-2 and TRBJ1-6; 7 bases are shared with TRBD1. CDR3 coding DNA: TGTGCCAGCAGCTTGTCTCAGGGGGGTTTCTCACCCCTCCACTTT. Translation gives CASSLSQGGFSPLHF.